Listed below are T cell receptor beta chains from one sample, sequenced in a study of blood T cell repertoires in COVID-19. TCRdb's copy holds only in-frame clones and misses some; the assay was immunoSEQ multiplex PCR. In the table there are 100,000 or so clones, approximately 93% of which are singletons. Sequencing used peripheral blood. All receptors come from a man in his fifties or sixties with active COVID-19. CDR3s include the opening cysteine and the closing phenylalanine or tryptophan. Fields, in order: D gene, clone size, V gene, J gene, CDR3 protein, CDR3 DNA. D genes are given only for firm matches. The size entry is marked missing in some rows and otherwise reads once, few, many or a size class.

D: TRBD2
size: NA
V: TRBV5-1
J: TRBJ2-1
CDR3: CASSSPTRASGRSFYEQFF
DNA: TGCGCCAGCAGCTCCCCGACTAGGGCTAGCGGGAGGAGTTTCTATGAGCAGTTCTTC

D: NA
size: NA
V: TRBV5-5
J: TRBJ2-1
CDR3: CASSPTGRDEQFF
DNA: TGTGCCAGCAGCCCTACAGGGCGGGATGAGCAGTTCTTC

D: TRBD1
size: NA
V: TRBV5-6
J: TRBJ1-5
CDR3: CASSFTGTGVNQPQHF
DNA: TGTGCCAGCAGCTTCACCGGGACAGGGGTCAATCAGCCCCAGCATTTT

D: TRBD1
size: once
V: TRBV7-2
J: TRBJ2-2
CDR3: CASSPGQGPGELFF
DNA: TGTGCCAGCAGCCCCGGACAGGGGCCCGGGGAGCTGTTTTTT

D: TRBD1
size: NA
V: TRBV15
J: TRBJ2-5
CDR3: CATSAISRDRGLQETQYF
DNA: TGTGCCACCAGCGCCATCTCCCGGGACAGGGGGCTCCAAGAGACCCAGTACTTC

D: TRBD1
size: NA
V: TRBV4-1
J: TRBJ1-2
CDR3: CASSQVRQGAVNYGYTF
DNA: TGCGCCAGCAGCCAAGTGCGACAGGGGGCGGTCAACTATGGCTACACCTTC

D: TRBD1
size: NA
V: TRBV5-1
J: TRBJ1-1
CDR3: CASSWDSGGIDTEAFF
DNA: TGCGCCAGCAGCTGGGATTCAGGGGGAATTGACACTGAAGCTTTCTTT

D: NA
size: once
V: TRBV14
J: TRBJ2-5
CDR3: CASSQLSIGGETQYF
DNA: TGTGCCAGCAGCCAACTAAGTATAGGGGGAGAGACCCAGTACTTC

D: NA
size: NA
V: TRBV27
J: TRBJ1-1
CDR3: CASSPTGIRTEAFF
DNA: TGTGCCAGCAGCCCAACAGGGATACGAACTGAAGCTTTCTTT

D: NA
size: NA
V: TRBV5-4
J: TRBJ1-1
CDR3: CASSSRNRVANTEAFF
DNA: TGTGCCAGCAGCTCGAGGAACAGGGTGGCGAACACTGAAGCTTTCTTT

D: NA
size: NA
V: TRBV10-3
J: TRBJ1-1
CDR3: CAIASVSEAFF
DNA: TGTGCCATCGCCTCAGTTTCTGAAGCTTTCTTT

D: NA
size: NA
V: TRBV24-1
J: TRBJ2-2
CDR3: CATSDLSGSGTGELFF
DNA: TGTGCCACCAGTGATCTGAGCGGGTCGGGCACCGGGGAGCTGTTTTTT

D: NA
size: NA
V: TRBV7-8
J: TRBJ2-2
CDR3: CASSEGSGELFF
DNA: TGTGCCAGCAGCGAGGGTTCCGGGGAGCTGTTTTTT

D: NA
size: NA
V: TRBV7-8
J: TRBJ1-1
CDR3: CASSLNKNTEAFF
DNA: TGTGCCAGCAGCTTAAACAAGAACACTGAAGCTTTCTTT

D: TRBD2
size: NA
V: TRBV27
J: TRBJ2-5
CDR3: CASSLRAGEETQYF
DNA: TGTGCCAGCAGTTTAAGGGCGGGGGAAGAGACCCAGTACTTC

D: NA
size: NA
V: TRBV10-3
J: TRBJ2-5
CDR3: CATGAGEETQYF
DNA: TGTGCCACAGGGGCTGGGGAGGAGACCCAGTACTTC

D: NA
size: NA
V: TRBV19
J: TRBJ1-2
CDR3: CASSIDTAQGFDGYTF
DNA: TGTGCCAGTAGTATAGACACTGCTCAGGGATTCGATGGCTACACCTTC

D: NA
size: few
V: TRBV15
J: TRBJ2-3
CDR3: CATSRESGGSSSQYF
DNA: TGTGCCACCAGCAGGGAATCCGGAGGTTCTTCATCGCAGTATTTT

D: NA
size: once
V: TRBV12-3/TRBV12-4
J: TRBJ2-5
CDR3: CASSLRGAETQYF
DNA: TGTGCCAGCAGTTTACGGGGGGCAGAGACCCAGTACTTC

D: TRBD2
size: NA
V: TRBV6-5
J: TRBJ2-1
CDR3: CASSLTGLAGEGRFF
DNA: TGTGCCAGCAGTCTGACGGGACTAGCGGGAGAGGGACGGTTCTTC

D: NA
size: NA
V: TRBV30
J: TRBJ1-3
CDR3: CAWSGTWGGPGNTIYF
DNA: TGTGCCTGGAGTGGGACTTGGGGGGGTCCTGGAAACACCATATATTTT

D: NA
size: NA
V: TRBV12-3/TRBV12-4
J: TRBJ1-5
CDR3: CASSPGYGQPQHF
DNA: TGTGCCAGCAGTCCAGGGTATGGTCAGCCCCAGCATTTT

D: TRBD1
size: NA
V: TRBV19
J: TRBJ2-5
CDR3: CASSGTGAPLIQYF
DNA: TGTGCCAGTAGTGGGACAGGGGCTCCCTTAATACAGTACTTC

D: TRBD2
size: NA
V: TRBV25-1
J: TRBJ2-5
CDR3: CASSDGSGGKETQYF
DNA: TGTGCCAGCAGTGACGGAAGCGGGGGAAAAGAGACCCAGTACTTC

D: TRBD2
size: NA
V: TRBV5-1
J: TRBJ2-3
CDR3: CASSLPSGSTDTQYF
DNA: TGCGCCAGCAGCTTGCCTAGCGGAAGCACAGATACGCAGTATTTT

D: NA
size: NA
V: TRBV6-1
J: TRBJ2-5
CDR3: CASSEAHGDAWETQYF
DNA: TGTGCCAGCAGTGAAGCACACGGGGATGCCTGGGAGACCCAGTACTTC

D: NA
size: NA
V: TRBV6-5
J: TRBJ1-3
CDR3: CASREAGGNTIYF
DNA: TGTGCCAGCAGAGAGGCAGGGGGAAACACCATATATTTT

D: NA
size: once
V: TRBV10-2
J: TRBJ1-6
CDR3: CASSDMGLGSPLHF
DNA: TGCGCCAGCAGTGACATGGGACTGGGCTCACCCCTCCACTTT

D: NA
size: NA
V: TRBV9
J: TRBJ2-2
CDR3: CASSVPLGELFF
DNA: TGTGCCAGCAGCGTGCCTCTAGGGGAGCTGTTTTTT

D: NA
size: few
V: TRBV28
J: TRBJ1-5
CDR3: CASSPFTIVDSPHWPQHF
DNA: TGTGCCAGCAGCCCATTCACCATCGTCGACTCTCCCCATTGGCCCCAGCATTTT

D: NA
size: NA
V: TRBV18
J: TRBJ2-5
CDR3: CASSPVRNGMFETQYF
DNA: TGTGCCAGCTCACCAGTTCGGAACGGGATGTTCGAGACCCAGTACTTC

D: TRBD2
size: NA
V: TRBV5-6
J: TRBJ2-2
CDR3: CASSLGLAGIAGELFF
DNA: TGTGCCAGCAGCTTGGGACTAGCGGGAATCGCCGGGGAGCTGTTTTTT

D: NA
size: NA
V: TRBV27
J: TRBJ2-5
CDR3: CATIGGETQYF
DNA: TGTGCCACCATTGGGGGGGAGACCCAGTACTTC

D: TRBD1
size: NA
V: TRBV28
J: TRBJ2-6
CDR3: CASSEPGQGSIVLTF
DNA: TGTGCCAGCAGTGAACCGGGACAGGGTAGCATAGTCCTGACTTTC

D: NA
size: NA
V: TRBV12-5
J: TRBJ1-5
CDR3: CASALTRNTQPQHF
DNA: TGTGCTAGTGCCCTTACCAGGAATACTCAGCCCCAGCATTTT

D: TRBD1
size: NA
V: TRBV7-9
J: TRBJ2-5
CDR3: CASSSLWTGVFQTQYF
DNA: TGTGCCAGCAGCTCTCTATGGACAGGGGTCTTTCAGACCCAGTACTTC

D: NA
size: NA
V: TRBV18
J: TRBJ2-7
CDR3: CASSLSPGSYEQYF
DNA: TGTGCCAGCTCCCTCTCCCCAGGGTCCTACGAGCAGTACTTC

D: TRBD1
size: NA
V: TRBV6-6
J: TRBJ2-1
CDR3: CASSSRDRGLSEQFF
DNA: TGTGCCAGCAGTTCCAGGGACAGGGGGCTAAGTGAGCAGTTCTTC

D: NA
size: once
V: TRBV27
J: TRBJ2-1
CDR3: CASSRALDNEQFF
DNA: TGTGCCAGCAGTCGAGCCTTAGACAATGAGCAGTTCTTC

D: TRBD2
size: NA
V: TRBV5-8
J: TRBJ2-1
CDR3: CASSLDRLAGNNEQFF
DNA: TGTGCCAGCAGCTTGGACCGACTAGCGGGGAACAATGAGCAGTTCTTC

D: TRBD2
size: NA
V: TRBV3-1/TRBV3-2
J: TRBJ2-5
CDR3: CASSQYGGDGETQYF
DNA: TGTGCCAGCAGCCAATACGGGGGGGACGGAGAGACCCAGTACTTC

D: TRBD1
size: NA
V: TRBV11-2
J: TRBJ1-2
CDR3: CASSPTGIVGYTF
DNA: TGTGCCAGCAGCCCGACAGGGATTGTAGGCTACACCTTC

D: NA
size: NA
V: TRBV21-1
J: TRBJ1-4
CDR3: CASTRGGRRDFSTNEKLFF
DNA: TGTGCCAGCACAAGGGGGGGCAGGAGAGACTTTTCAACTAATGAAAAACTGTTTTTT

D: NA
size: NA
V: TRBV19
J: TRBJ1-4
CDR3: CASSLGAVPRNEKLFF
DNA: TGTGCCAGTAGTCTTGGAGCGGTACCGAGGAATGAAAAACTGTTTTTT

D: NA
size: NA
V: TRBV3-1/TRBV3-2
J: TRBJ2-7
CDR3: CASSQPGHYYEQYF
DNA: TGTGCCAGCAGCCAACCGGGACACTACTACGAGCAGTACTTC

D: NA
size: NA
V: TRBV2
J: TRBJ1-4
CDR3: CASSFGGMEKLFF
DNA: TGTGCCAGCAGTTTCGGGGGGATGGAAAAACTGTTTTTT

D: NA
size: NA
V: TRBV5-4
J: TRBJ2-7
CDR3: CASSPSPLQSSYEQYF
DNA: TGTGCCAGCAGCCCATCCCCCCTCCAATCCAGCTACGAGCAGTACTTC

D: TRBD1
size: NA
V: TRBV9
J: TRBJ1-4
CDR3: CASSGHGQGNEKLFF
DNA: TGTGCCAGCAGCGGGCATGGACAGGGAAATGAAAAACTGTTTTTT

D: TRBD1
size: NA
V: TRBV2
J: TRBJ2-5
CDR3: CASRWTGVFAETQYF
DNA: TGTGCCAGCAGGTGGACAGGGGTTTTTGCGGAGACCCAGTACTTC

D: TRBD1
size: once
V: TRBV30
J: TRBJ1-5
CDR3: CAWSNTGGWGQPQHF
DNA: TGTGCCTGGAGTAACACAGGGGGCTGGGGTCAGCCCCAGCATTTT

D: TRBD1
size: NA
V: TRBV5-4
J: TRBJ2-7
CDR3: CASSLPTGVRNEQYF
DNA: TGTGCCAGCAGCTTGCCGACAGGGGTACGAAACGAGCAGTACTTC

D: TRBD1
size: NA
V: TRBV2
J: TRBJ2-7
CDR3: CASSDQGQTYEQYF
DNA: TGTGCCAGCAGTGATCAGGGACAGACCTACGAGCAGTACTTC

D: TRBD2
size: NA
V: TRBV11-3
J: TRBJ2-1
CDR3: CASSLAGRVNEQFF
DNA: TGTGCCAGCAGCTTAGCAGGGAGGGTCAATGAGCAGTTCTTC